This T cell receptor (beta chain) is drawn from a study of blood T cell repertoires in COVID-19. Methods used by the authors: By means of reference gene primer amplification, nucleated cell counts were estimated. Assay: immunoSEQ multiplex PCR; the TCRdb copy retains only in-frame clones and omits some. V, J and clone size derive from that table, while D and trimming were established from the DNA sequence. Of about 260,000 clones listed, about 87% are singletons. Participants were aged about 18 to 90 years from about 25 US areas. Cohorts were based on clinical histories the participants reported. Symptom resolution, clearance, or two negative PCRs marked the recovered donors of Cohort 3. This CDR3 comprises 14 residues. The V gene's germline CDR1 is KGHDR and CDR2 SFDVKD. The V and J ends lost 4 bases and 0 bases respectively, with 7 bases between them.

This clonotype was obtained from a woman aged 45-60 years who had recovered from COVID-19. The sequenced sample consisted of PBMCs or T cells enriched from blood (not recorded which). This sequence joins TRBV24-1 and TRBJ2-3, with D unresolved. The CDR3 bases are TGTGCCACCAGTGAACCTAAGAGCACAGATACGCAGTATTTT. As protein: CATSEPKSTDTQYF.